This TCR beta chain was retrieved from a study of T cell repertoires in cytomegalovirus infection. CDR1 and CDR2 (germline): SGHAT, FQNNGV. The CDR3 has 14 residues. V dropped 6 bases and J dropped 10 bases, with 19 bases sitting between them. In the case of this clonotype: Its antigen is unknown.

TCRdb used MiXCR to reprocess the reads, holding one entry per CDR3 protein. The sample shows a few hundred thousand distinct CDR3 sequences, about 28% of them seen only once. The clonotype originates from a human donor in good health (CMV status not recorded). Some clones in this sample may be carry-over from other donors' samples. The specimen was cultured PBMCs, collected from culture after CMV antigen stimulation. V is TRBV11-2 and J is TRBJ2-1; no clear D. The CDR3 nucleotides are TGTGCCAGCAGTTTGGACCACTCGTTTTGGGAGCAGTTCTTC. It is translated as CASSLDHSFWEQFF. Full variable domain (rest looked up from reference TRBV11-2 and TRBJ2-1): EAGVAQSPRYKIIEKRQSVAFWCNPISGHATLYWYQQILGQGPKLLIQFQNNGVVDDSQLPKDRFSAERLKGVDSTLKIQPAKLEDSAVYLCASSLDHSFWEQFFGPGTRLTVL.